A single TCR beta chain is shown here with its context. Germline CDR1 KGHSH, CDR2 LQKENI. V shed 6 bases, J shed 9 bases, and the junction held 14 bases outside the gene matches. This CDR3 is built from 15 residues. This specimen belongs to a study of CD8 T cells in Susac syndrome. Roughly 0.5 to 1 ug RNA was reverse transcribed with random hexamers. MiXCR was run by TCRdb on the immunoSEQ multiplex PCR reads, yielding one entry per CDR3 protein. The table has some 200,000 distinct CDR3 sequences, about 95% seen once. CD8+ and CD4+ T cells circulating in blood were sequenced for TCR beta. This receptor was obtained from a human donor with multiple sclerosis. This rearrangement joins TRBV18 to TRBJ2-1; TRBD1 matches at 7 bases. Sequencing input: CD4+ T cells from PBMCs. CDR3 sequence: CASSEPSRGQTEQFF. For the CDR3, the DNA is TGTGCCAGCTCGGAGCCTTCCCGGGGACAGACTGAGCAGTTCTTC.